Detailed here is one T cell receptor (beta chain). The target antigen is unknown. The data were taken from a study of T cells in localized non-small cell lung cancer. Using immunoSEQ multiplex PCR, the repertoire was profiled, and TCRdb retains in-frame clones only, with some absent. The sample contains about 24,000 clones, 85% to 90% of which appear only once. Study-wide results and limits: Density of T cells in blood, when higher, went with longer overall survival. Among the top 100 tumor clones, a median approximately 60 appeared in adjacent lung.

J lost 1 base, V lost 6 bases, and 3 bases had no gene match. This CDR3 region has 13 residues. Germline CDR1 reads ENHRY; CDR2 reads SYGVKD. The sequence came from a man aged 35-69 years with stage II lung adenocarcinoma. The input for sequencing was PBMCs, taken before any cancer treatment. The V call is TRBV10-3, the J call TRBJ2-7; 7 positions agree with TRBD2. CDR3 loop: CAIRRESSYEQYF. CDR3 DNA sequence: TGTGCCATCAGGCGGGAGTCATCCTACGAGCAGTACTTC.